The sequence of this T cell receptor (beta chain) was determined in a study of Graves' ophthalmopathy and Graves' hyperthyroidism. This clonotype was counted at least ten times. V was pared by 5 bases and J by 3 bases, with 9 bases of the junction left unmatched. Germline V gives CDR1 SGHTA, CDR2 FQGNSA. The CDR3 loop spans 15 amino acids. Amplification from RNA transcripts yielded the TCR beta CDR3 regions. In the first round, RT-PCR was carried out with HTBI primers, and a multiplex PCR formed the second round. TCRdb re-called the multiplex PCR reads with MiXCR, one entry per CDR3 protein. The repertoire holds about 410,000 distinct CDR3 sequences, with approximately 20% as singletons.

Sequencing input: peripheral blood. The gene calls are TRBV7-2 and TRBJ1-1, with TRBD1 matching over 7 bases. The sequence was obtained from a woman aged 18-35 years with Graves' ophthalmopathy. DNA for the CDR3: TGTGCCAGCAGCGGGAACAGGGGAATTCACACTGAAGCTTTCTTT. Translation gives CASSGNRGIHTEAFF.